Here is one T cell receptor (beta chain) with its context. What antigen it recognizes has not been identified. No quality values exist for individual bases; no much larger clone is one base distant. The data belong to a study of OX40 agonist ivuxolimab in advanced cancers. About the study as a whole: The costimulatory receptor OX40 (CD134) was targeted by ivuxolimab, a fully human IgG2 agonistic monoclonal antibody. Partial responses occurred in three dose-escalation patients: two with cutaneous melanoma and one with hepatocellular carcinoma. Intravenous ivuxolimab was administered to patients every 2 weeks at six dose levels: 0.01, 0.1, 0.3, 1.5, 3 and 10 mg/kg. Patients were allowed to have had prior anti-PD-1, anti-PD-L1 or anti-CTLA-4 therapy, and approximately 43% of the dose-escalation patients had previously received checkpoint inhibitors. Among the approximately 50 dose-escalation patients, some 20 had hepatocellular carcinoma, some 15 melanoma, 9 renal cell carcinoma and 9 head and neck cancer. Peripheral TCRbeta sequencing was intended to test whether TCR sequence diversity was altered and clonal T-cell expansion was caused by ivuxolimab. The paper covers the monotherapy dose-escalation part of the phase I ivuxolimab trial, which included N ≈ 54 patients. The dose-escalation cohort was roughly 83% male with a mean age of approximately 60 years, ranging from roughly 20 to 80.

Trimming accounts for 8 bases at V and 1 base at J, while the number of junction bases matched to no gene is 5. The CDR3 runs 14 amino acids, cysteine and phenylalanine included. The DNA shown is the 42-base CDR3, in frame from base 1. Per the germline V gene, MNHNS is the CDR1 and SASEGT is the CDR2. The trial excluded patients who had a history of autoimmune disease or who were on systemic immunosuppression. Peripheral blood for TCR sequencing was drawn from every dose cohort at baseline, at cycle 4 day 1 and at cycle 7 day 1. Samples came from an open-label, multicenter, first-in-human phase I dose-escalation trial of ivuxolimab. Adults with locally advanced or metastatic melanoma, renal cell, hepatocellular, or head and neck squamous cell carcinoma were enrolled in the trial. Before TCR sequencing, CD4+ and CD8+ T cells were separately sorted from peripheral blood. Results and caveats for the whole study, not just this receptor: At doses from 0.1 to 3.0 mg/kg, clonal expansion was seen in both CD4+ and CD8+ blood T cells between baseline and week 6. In the 0.1-3.0 mg/kg groups, partial responders were among the patients with the lowest normalized peripheral clonal expansion, particularly in CD8+ T cells. Antigen specificity was not determined for the clonally expanded peripheral T cells. Low levels of normalized T-cell clonal expansion were also seen in some patients who did not respond. After ivuxolimab, CD8+ T cells had more expanded clones than CD4+ T cells on average.

Genomic DNA was extracted from sorted cells for sequencing of the TCRbeta CDR3 region. TCRbeta CDR3 regions were sequenced using the immunoSEQ Assay. TCRdb took over this immuneACCESS table, retaining in-frame rearrangements with V and J assigned. Such tables are incomplete; in checked studies, under half of the missing clones stem from an unresolved V gene, and the remainder is unexplained. Across this sample there are 55,000 to 80,000 clones, with around 80% seen only once. Of the sample, 2.4% is held by the ten largest clones. This receptor chain uses TRBV6-1 and TRBJ2-3, with 8 bases in between that match TRBD1. The sequencing here drew on CD4+ or CD8+ T cells sorted from blood, taken in a trial of the OX40 agonist ivuxolimab. This TCR derives from an adult with an advanced solid tumor such as melanoma, head and neck, liver or kidney cancer. The CDR3 protein is CASADRGGTDTQYF. The DNA reads TGTGCCAGCGCTGACAGGGGTGGCACAGATACGCAGTATTTT.